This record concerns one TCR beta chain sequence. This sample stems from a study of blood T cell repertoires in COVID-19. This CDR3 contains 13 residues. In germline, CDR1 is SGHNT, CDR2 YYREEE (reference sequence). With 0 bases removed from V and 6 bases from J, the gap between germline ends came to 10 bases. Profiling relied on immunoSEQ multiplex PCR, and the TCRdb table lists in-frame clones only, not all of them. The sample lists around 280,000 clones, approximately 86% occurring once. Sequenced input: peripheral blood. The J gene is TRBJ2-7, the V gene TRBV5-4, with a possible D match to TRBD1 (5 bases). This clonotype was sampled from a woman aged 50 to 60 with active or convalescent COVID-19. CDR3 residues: CASSLVGRAEQYF. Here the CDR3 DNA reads TGTGCCAGCAGCTTGGTGGGCAGGGCCGAGCAGTACTTC. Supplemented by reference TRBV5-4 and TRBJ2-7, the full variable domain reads ETGVTQSPTHLIKTRGQQVTLRCSSQSGHNTVSWYQQALGQGPQFIFQYYREEENGRGNFPPRFSGLQFPNYSSELNVNALELDDSALYLCASSLVGRAEQYFGPGTRLTVT.